This T cell receptor (beta chain) was captured in a study of shared T cell receptors in the human thymus (dated by TCRdb to the early 2020s). In the study overall: The study examined how self-reactive, shared T-cell receptor alpha chains are generated in the human thymus.

As encoded in the germline V gene, CDR1 is MNHEY while CDR2 is SVGAGI. The CDR3 contains 15 residues, cysteine and phenylalanine counted. Only CDR3 DNA remains: 45 bases, in frame from the first base. Cut back by 5 bases and 6 bases, the V and J ends lie 19 bases apart. Comment on this clone: The target of this receptor is not known. Base qualities are not provided; no much larger clone lies one nucleotide away.

The library was prepared using the immunoSEQ multiplex PCR assay. The table was pulled from immuneACCESS by TCRdb, which kept in-frame rearrangements only. Such tables lose some clones; where checked, under half of the loss comes from unresolved V genes, and the rest has no known cause. The sample has approximately 400,000 clones on record, approximately 95% of them singletons. In total, the top ten clones hold 0.015% to 0.025% of the sample. The receptor was derived from a human donor. The V and J segments used are TRBV6-5 and TRBJ1-1; no D gene can be assigned with confidence. Sequencing was done on a sample of thymocytes. CDR3 region: CASSKGFSVEAEAFF. The DNA sequence follows: TGTGCCAGCAGTAAAGGGTTTTCTGTGGAGGCTGAAGCTTTCTTT.